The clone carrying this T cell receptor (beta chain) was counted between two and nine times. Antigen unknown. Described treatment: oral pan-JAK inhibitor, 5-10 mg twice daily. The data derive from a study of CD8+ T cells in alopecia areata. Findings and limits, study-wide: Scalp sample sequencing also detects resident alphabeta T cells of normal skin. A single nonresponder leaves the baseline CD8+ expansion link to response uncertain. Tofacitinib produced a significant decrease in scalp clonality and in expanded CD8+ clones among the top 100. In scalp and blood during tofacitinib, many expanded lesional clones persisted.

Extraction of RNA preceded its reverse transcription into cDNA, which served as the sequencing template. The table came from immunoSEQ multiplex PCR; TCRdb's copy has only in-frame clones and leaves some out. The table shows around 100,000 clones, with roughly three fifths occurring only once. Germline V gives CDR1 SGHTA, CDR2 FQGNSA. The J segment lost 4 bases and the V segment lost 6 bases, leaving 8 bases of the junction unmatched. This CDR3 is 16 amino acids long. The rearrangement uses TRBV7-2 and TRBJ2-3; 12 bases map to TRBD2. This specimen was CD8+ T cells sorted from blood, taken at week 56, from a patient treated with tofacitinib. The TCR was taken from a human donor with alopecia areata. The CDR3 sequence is CASRSLAGGPSDTQYF. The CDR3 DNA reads TGTGCCAGCAGATCTCTAGCGGGGGGGCCCTCAGATACGCAGTATTTT.